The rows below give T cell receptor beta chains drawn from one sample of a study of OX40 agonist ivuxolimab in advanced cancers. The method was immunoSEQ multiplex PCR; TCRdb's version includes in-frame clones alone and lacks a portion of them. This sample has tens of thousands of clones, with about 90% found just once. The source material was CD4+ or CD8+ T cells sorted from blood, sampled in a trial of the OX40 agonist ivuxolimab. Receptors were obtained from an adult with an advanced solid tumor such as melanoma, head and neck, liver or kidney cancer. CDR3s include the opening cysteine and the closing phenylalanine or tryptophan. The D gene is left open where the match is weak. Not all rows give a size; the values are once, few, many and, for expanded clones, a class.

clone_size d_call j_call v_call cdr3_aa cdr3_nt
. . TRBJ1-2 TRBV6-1 CAVGGPIYGYTF TGTGCCGTAGGGGGGCCCATCTATGGCTACACCTTC
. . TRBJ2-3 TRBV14 CASSQWLHSSTDTQYF TGTGCCAGCAGCCAATGGCTCCACTCAAGCACAGATACGCAGTATTTT
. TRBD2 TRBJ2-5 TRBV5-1 CASSSEAGGPQETQYF TGCGCCAGCAGCTCAGAAGCGGGAGGACCTCAAGAGACCCAGTACTTC
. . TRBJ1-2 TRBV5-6 CASSTGGLGNYGYTF TGTGCCAGCAGCACCGGGGGCTTAGGTAACTATGGCTACACCTTC
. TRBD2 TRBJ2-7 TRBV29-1 CSVEDFAGATYEQYF TGCAGCGTTGAAGATTTTGCGGGAGCCACCTACGAGCAGTACTTC
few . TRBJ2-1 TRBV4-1 CASSQPTSKNEQFF TGCGCCAGCAGCCAACCTACTAGTAAGAATGAGCAGTTCTTC
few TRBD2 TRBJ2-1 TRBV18 CASSRLGLASYNEQFF TGTGCCAGCTCACGACTGGGACTAGCGTCTTACAATGAGCAGTTCTTC
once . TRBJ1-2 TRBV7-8 CASSLAQGGPLSYTF TGTGCCAGCAGCTTAGCACAGGGAGGCCCCCTATCGTACACCTTC
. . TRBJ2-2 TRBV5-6 CASSFLGARPNTGELFF TGTGCCAGCAGCTTTTTGGGAGCTCGACCGAACACCGGGGAGCTGTTTTTT
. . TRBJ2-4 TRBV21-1 CASSKDGIDWGAKNIQYF TGTGCCAGCAGCAAAGATGGCATTGATTGGGGAGCCAAAAACATTCAGTACTTC
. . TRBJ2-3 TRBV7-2 CASSLIGPGATDTQYF TGTGCCAGCAGCTTAATCGGCCCGGGGGCCACAGATACGCAGTATTTT
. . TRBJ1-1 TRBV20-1 CSAPLNTEAFF TGCAGTGCCCCTCTGAACACTGAAGCTTTCTTT
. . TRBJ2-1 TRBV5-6 CASSLGLAGGEQFF TGTGCCAGCAGCTTGGGACTAGCAGGGGGTGAGCAGTTCTTC
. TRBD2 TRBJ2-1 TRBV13 CASQIGTSGLGEQFF TGTGCCAGCCAAATAGGGACTAGCGGGTTGGGTGAGCAGTTCTTC
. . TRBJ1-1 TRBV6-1 CASSELGVGTEAFF TGTGCCAGCAGTGAACTGGGGGTAGGGACTGAAGCTTTCTTT
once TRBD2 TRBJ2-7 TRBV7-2 CASSQGLARSSYEQYF TGTGCCAGCAGCCAAGGACTAGCGAGGAGCTCCTACGAGCAGTACTTC
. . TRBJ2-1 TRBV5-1 CASSDGSNLRYNEQFF TGCGCCAGCAGCGACGGATCCAACCTACGATACAATGAGCAGTTCTTC
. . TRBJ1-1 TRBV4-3 CASSQDLNRIGTEAFF TGCGCCAGCAGCCAAGATTTGAACAGGATCGGCACTGAAGCTTTCTTT
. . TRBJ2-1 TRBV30 CAWSRQIDEQFF TGTGCCTGGAGTAGACAGATTGATGAGCAGTTCTTC
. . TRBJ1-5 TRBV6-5 CASSPGDYSNQPQHF TGTGCCAGCAGCCCTGGAGATTATAGCAATCAGCCCCAGCATTTT
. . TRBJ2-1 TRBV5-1 CASSFLTGRGNNEQFF TGCGCCAGCAGCTTCCTGACAGGGCGGGGAAACAATGAGCAGTTCTTC
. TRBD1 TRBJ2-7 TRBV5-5 CASSPRGTGSYEQYF TGTGCCAGCAGCCCAAGGGGGACAGGGTCCTACGAGCAGTACTTC
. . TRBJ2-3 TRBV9 CASSVDLGDSTDTQYF TGTGCCAGCAGCGTAGACTTAGGCGACTCTACAGATACGCAGTATTTT
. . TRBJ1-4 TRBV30 CAWSRLLPNEKLFF TGTGCCTGGAGTCGACTTTTGCCAAATGAAAAACTGTTTTTT
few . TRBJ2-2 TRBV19 CASSIRKNSDTGELFF TGTGCCAGTAGTATTAGGAAGAATAGCGACACCGGGGAGCTGTTTTTT
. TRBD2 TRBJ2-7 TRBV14 CASSQVLAGGEQYF TGTGCCAGCAGCCAAGTTCTAGCGGGAGGCGAGCAGTACTTC
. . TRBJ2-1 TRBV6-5 CASSPAWGGRHEQFF TGTGCCAGCAGTCCCGCTTGGGGGGGGCGCCATGAGCAGTTCTTC
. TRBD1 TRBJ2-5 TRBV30 CAWAKGTGEETQYF TGTGCCTGGGCAAAGGGGACAGGGGAAGAGACCCAGTACTTC
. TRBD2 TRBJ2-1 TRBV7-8 CASSLRIAGEGEQFF TGTGCCAGCAGCTTAAGGATAGCGGGAGAAGGTGAGCAGTTCTTC
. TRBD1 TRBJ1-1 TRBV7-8 CASSPSGTGIPEGAFF TGTGCCAGCAGCCCGTCCGGGACAGGGATCCCGGAGGGAGCTTTCTTT
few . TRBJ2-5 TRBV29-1 CSVDPGVETQYF TGCAGCGTTGACCCGGGGGTGGAGACCCAGTACTTC
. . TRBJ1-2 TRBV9 CASSVGVGGYTF TGTGCCAGCAGCGTGGGGGTAGGTGGCTACACCTTC
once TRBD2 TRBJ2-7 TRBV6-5 CASSQGLDRYEQYF TGTGCCAGCAGCCAGGGACTAGATAGGTACGAGCAGTACTTC
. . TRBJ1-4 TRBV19 CASRTGFGKLFF TGTGCCAGTCGAACAGGATTCGGAAAACTGTTTTTT
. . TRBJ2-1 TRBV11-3 CASSSLGGPYNEQFF TGTGCCAGCAGCTCCTTGGGGGGGCCCTACAATGAGCAGTTCTTC
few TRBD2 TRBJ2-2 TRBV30 CAWSVPSGGPTGELFF TGTGCCTGGAGTGTACCGAGCGGGGGACCCACCGGGGAGCTGTTTTTT
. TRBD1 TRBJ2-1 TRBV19 CASTQVAGGNEQFF TGTGCCAGTACCCAAGTTGCAGGGGGTAATGAGCAGTTCTTC
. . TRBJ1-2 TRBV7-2 CASSLDNRAGGYTF TGTGCCAGCAGCTTAGACAATCGGGCTGGCGGCTACACCTTC
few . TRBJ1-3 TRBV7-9 CASSPLRLNSGNTIYF TGTGCCAGCAGCCCGCTTCGGCTGAACTCTGGAAACACCATATATTTT
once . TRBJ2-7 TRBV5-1 CASSLQGPSYEQYF TGCGCCAGCAGCTTACAGGGACCCTCCTACGAGCAGTACTTC
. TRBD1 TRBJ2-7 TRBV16 CASSTLDRAFYEQYF TGTGCCAGCAGCACCCTGGACAGGGCGTTCTACGAGCAGTACTTC
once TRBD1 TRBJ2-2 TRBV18 CASSPRTGTGESTGELFF TGTGCCAGCTCACCCCGAACCGGGACAGGGGAATCCACCGGGGAGCTGTTTTTT
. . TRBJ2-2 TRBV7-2 CASSFARGNTGELFF TGTGCCAGCAGCTTCGCGCGGGGAAACACCGGGGAGCTGTTTTTT